This T cell receptor beta chain was identified during a study of T cells in Graves' hyperthyroidism and ophthalmopathy. The V gene's germline CDR1 is DFQATT and CDR2 SNEGSKA (reference sequence). The V segment lost 1 base and the J segment 5 bases; nucleotides outside the gene matches: 9. The CDR3 contains 16 residues. This clonotype was counted ten times or more. Regions amplified from RNA transcripts were the TCR beta CDR3 regions. HTBI primers drove first-round RT-PCR of the TCR CDR3. TCRdb reprocessed the multiplex PCR reads via MiXCR and lists one record per CDR3 protein. The table records 550,000 to 800,000 distinct CDR3 sequences, about a sixth of them present only once.

Sequencing was performed on blood. The sequence was collected from a man between 18 and 29 years old with Graves' hyperthyroidism. V is TRBV20-1 and J is TRBJ2-3; 10 nucleotides match TRBD2. CDR3 sequence reads: CSARGPSGSSRDTQYF. CDR3 DNA sequence: TGCAGTGCTAGAGGTCCTAGCGGGAGTTCCAGAGATACGCAGTATTTT.